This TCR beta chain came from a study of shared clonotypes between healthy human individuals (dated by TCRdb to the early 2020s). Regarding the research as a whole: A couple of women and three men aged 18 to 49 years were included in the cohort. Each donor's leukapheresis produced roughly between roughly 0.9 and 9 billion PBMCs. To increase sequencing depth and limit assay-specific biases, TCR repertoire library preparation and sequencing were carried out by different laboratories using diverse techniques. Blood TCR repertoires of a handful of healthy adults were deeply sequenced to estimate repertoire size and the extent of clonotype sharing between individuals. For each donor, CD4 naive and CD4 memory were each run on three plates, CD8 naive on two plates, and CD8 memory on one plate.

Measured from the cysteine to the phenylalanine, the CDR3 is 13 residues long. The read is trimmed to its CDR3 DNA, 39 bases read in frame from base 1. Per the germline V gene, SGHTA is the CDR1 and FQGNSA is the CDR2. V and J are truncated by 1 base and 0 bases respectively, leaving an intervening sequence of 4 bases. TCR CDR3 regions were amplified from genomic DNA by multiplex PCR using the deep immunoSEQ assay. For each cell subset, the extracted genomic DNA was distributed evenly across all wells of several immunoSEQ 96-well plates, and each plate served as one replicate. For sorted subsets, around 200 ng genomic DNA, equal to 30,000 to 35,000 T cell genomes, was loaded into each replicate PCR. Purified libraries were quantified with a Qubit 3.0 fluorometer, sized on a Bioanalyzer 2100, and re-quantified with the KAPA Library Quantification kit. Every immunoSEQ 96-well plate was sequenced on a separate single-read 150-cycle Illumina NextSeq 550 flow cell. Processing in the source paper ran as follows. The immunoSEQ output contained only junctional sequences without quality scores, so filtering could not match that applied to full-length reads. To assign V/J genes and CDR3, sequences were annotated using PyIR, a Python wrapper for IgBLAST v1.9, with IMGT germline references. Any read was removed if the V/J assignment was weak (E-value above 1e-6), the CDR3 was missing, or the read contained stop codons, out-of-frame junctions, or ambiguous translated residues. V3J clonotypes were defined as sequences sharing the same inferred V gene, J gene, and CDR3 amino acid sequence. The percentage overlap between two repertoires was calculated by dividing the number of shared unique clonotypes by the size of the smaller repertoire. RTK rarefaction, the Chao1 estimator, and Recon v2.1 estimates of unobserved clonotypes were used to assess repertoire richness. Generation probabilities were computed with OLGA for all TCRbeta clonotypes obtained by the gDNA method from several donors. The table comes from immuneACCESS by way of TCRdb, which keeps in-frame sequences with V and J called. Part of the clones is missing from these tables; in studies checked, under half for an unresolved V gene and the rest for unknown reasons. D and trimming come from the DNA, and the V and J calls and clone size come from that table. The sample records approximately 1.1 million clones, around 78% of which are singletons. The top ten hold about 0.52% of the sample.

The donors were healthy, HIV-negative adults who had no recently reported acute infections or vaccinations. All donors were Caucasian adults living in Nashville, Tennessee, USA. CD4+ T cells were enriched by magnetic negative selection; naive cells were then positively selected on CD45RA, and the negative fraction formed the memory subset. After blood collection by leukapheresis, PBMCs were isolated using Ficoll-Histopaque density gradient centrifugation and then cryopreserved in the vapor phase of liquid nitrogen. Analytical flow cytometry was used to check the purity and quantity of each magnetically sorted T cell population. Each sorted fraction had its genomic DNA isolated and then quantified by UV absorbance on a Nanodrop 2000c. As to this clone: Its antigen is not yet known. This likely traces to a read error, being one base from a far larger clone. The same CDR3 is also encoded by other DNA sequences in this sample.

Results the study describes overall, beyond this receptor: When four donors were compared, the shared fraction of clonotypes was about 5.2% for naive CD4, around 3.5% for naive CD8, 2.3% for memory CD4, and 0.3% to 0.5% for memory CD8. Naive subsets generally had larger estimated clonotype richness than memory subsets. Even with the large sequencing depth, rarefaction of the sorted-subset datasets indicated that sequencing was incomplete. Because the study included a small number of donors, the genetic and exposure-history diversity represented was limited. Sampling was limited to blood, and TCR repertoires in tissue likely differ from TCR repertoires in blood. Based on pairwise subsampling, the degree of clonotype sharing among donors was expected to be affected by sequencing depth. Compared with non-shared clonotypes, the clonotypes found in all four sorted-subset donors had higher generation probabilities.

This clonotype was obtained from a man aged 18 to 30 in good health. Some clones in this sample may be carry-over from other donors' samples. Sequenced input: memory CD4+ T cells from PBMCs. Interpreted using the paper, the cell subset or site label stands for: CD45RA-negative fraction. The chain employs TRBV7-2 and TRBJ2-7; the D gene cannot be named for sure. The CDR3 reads CASSLDSSYEQYF. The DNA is TGTGCCAGCAGCTTAGATAGCTCCTACGAGCAGTACTTC. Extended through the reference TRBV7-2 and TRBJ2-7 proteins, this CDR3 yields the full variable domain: GAGVSQSPSNKVTEKGKDVELRCDPISGHTALYWYRQSLGQGLEFLIYFQGNSAPDKSGLPSDRFSAERTGGSVSTLTIQRTQQEDSAVYLCASSLDSSYEQYFGPGTRLTVT.